Below, one TCR beta chain is given with its context. Its antigen remains unknown. The data were taken from a study of cytomegalovirus exposure and HLA in healthy donors. Whole-study findings and limits: A later analysis found common viral pathogens apparently linked to several of the most significant clusters. One later analysis reportedly identified an Asian-associated ancestry cluster that showed fewer N-insertions than the approximately 700-donor mean.

Unrecorded immune exposure was likely among donors, who were nominally healthy when sampled. 60 Vbeta and 13 Jbeta primers were used in PCR. This table comes from immunoSEQ multiplex PCR, and its TCRdb copy is limited to in-frame clones, with some not included. The profile shows about 120,000 clones, 75% of them singletons. This CDR3 contains 15 residues. Germline V gene data show CDR1 as SEHNR and CDR2 as FQNEAQ (reference sequence). J was trimmed by 3 bases and V by 5 bases; bases with no gene match: 8. V gene TRBV7-9 combines with J gene TRBJ1-2, with 8 positions matching TRBD1. Material: PBMCs. The receptor was isolated from a woman in her thirties or forties in good health and CMV-seropositive. The CDR3 reads CASSKLETGDYGYTF. DNA of the CDR3: TGTGCCAGCAGCAAACTCGAGACAGGGGACTATGGCTACACCTTC.